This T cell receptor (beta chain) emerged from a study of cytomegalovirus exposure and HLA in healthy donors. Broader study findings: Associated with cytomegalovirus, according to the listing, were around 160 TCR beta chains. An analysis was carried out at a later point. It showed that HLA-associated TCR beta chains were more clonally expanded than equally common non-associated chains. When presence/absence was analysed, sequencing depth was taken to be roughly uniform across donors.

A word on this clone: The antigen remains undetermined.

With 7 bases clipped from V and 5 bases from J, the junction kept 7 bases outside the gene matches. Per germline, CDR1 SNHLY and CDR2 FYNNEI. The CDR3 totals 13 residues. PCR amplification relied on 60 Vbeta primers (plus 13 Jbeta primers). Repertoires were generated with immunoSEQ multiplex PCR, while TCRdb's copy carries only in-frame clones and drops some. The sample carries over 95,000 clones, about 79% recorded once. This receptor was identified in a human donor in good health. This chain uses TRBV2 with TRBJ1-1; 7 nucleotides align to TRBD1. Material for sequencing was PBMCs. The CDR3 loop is CASTEGARTEAFF. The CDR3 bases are TGTGCCAGCACGGAGGGGGCCAGGACTGAAGCTTTCTTT.